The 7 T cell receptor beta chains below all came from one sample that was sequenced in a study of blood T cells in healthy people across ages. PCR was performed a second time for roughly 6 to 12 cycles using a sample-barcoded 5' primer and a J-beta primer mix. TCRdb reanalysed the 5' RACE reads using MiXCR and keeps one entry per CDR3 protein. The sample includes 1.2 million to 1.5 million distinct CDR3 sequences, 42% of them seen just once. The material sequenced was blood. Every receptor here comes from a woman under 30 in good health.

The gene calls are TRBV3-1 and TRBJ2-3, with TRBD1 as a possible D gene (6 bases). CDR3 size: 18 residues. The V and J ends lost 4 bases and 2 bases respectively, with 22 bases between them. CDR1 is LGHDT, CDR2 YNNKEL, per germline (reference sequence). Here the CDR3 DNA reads TGTGCCAGCAGCCCGAAGGAGTCCCGGGACACCTACACAGATACGCAGTATTTT. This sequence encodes CASSPKESRDTYTDTQYF.

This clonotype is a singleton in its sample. The chain's CDR3 is CASSVTGADGEQYF. The CDR3 DNA reads TGTGCCAGCAGCGTAACAGGGGCGGACGGCGAGCAGTACTTC. V usage is TRBV7-7 and J usage is TRBJ2-5, with 7 bases lining up with TRBD1. The J call may be mistaken, given a closer DNA end match to TRBJ2-7. The CDR3 contains 14 residues. The V gene's germline CDR1 is SSHAT and CDR2 FNYEAQ (reference sequence).

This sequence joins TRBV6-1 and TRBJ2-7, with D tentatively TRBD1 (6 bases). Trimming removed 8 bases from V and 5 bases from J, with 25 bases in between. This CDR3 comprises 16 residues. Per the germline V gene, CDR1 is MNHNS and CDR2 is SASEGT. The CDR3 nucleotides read TGTGCCAGCTCGGATCTAACCAGGGGTTATTGGGACGAGCAGTACTTC. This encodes CASSDLTRGYWDEQYF.

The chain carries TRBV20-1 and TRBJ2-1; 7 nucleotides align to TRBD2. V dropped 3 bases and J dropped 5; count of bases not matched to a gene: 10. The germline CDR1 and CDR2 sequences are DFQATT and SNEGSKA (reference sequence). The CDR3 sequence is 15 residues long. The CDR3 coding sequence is TGCAGTGCTAGCTTTGGCGCGGGGGTAGACAATGAGCAGTTCTTC. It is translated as CSASFGAGVDNEQFF.

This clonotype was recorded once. CDR3 residues: CASSFKWQSNEKLFF. CDR3 DNA sequence: TGTGCCAGCAGCTTCAAGTGGCAGTCTAATGAAAAACTGTTTTTT. V and J are TRBV7-8 and TRBJ1-4; unclear D gene. Trimming removed 3 bases at V and 3 bases at J, with 11 bases between. CDR3 length: 15 residues. Germline values: CDR1 SGHVS, CDR2 FQNEAQ.

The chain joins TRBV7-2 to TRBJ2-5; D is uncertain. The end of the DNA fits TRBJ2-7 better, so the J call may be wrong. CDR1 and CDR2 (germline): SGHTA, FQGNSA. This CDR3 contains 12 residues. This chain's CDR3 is CASSGRWDEQYF. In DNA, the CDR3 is TGTGCCAGCAGCGGGCGATGGGACGAGCAGTACTTC.

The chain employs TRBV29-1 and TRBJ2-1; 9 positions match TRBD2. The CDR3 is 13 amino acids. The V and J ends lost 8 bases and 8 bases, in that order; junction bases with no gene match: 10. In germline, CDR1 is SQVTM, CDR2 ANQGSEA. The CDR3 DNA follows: TGCAGCTCGACTAGCGGACTTCGGGATGAGCAGTTCTTC. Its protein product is CSSTSGLRDEQFF.